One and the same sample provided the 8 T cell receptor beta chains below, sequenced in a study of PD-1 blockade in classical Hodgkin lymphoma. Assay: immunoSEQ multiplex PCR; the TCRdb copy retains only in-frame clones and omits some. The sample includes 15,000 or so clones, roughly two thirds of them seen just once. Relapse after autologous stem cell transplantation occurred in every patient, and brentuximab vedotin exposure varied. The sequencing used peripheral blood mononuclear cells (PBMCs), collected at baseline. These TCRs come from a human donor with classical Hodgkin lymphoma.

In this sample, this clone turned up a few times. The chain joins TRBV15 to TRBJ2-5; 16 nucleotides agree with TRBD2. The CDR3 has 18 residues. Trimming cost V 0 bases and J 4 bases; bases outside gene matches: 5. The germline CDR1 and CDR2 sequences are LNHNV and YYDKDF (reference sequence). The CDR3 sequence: CATSRDRGTSGRAETQYF. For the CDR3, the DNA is TGTGCCACCAGCAGAGATAGGGGGACTAGCGGGAGGGCAGAGACCCAGTACTTC.

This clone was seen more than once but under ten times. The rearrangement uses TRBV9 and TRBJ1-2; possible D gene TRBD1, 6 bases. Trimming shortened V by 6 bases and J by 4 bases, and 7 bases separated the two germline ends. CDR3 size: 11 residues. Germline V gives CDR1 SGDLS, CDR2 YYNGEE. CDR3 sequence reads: CASTRGYGYTF. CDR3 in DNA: TGTGCCAGCACCAGGGGCTATGGCTACACCTTC.

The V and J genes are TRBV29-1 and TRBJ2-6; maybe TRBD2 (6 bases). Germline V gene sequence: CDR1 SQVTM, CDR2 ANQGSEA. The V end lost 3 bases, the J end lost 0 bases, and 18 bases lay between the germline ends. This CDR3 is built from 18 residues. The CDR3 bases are TGCAGCGTTGACGGAGGACGGGAGACAAACTCTGGGGCCAACGTCCTGACTTTC. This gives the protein CSVDGGRETNSGANVLTF.

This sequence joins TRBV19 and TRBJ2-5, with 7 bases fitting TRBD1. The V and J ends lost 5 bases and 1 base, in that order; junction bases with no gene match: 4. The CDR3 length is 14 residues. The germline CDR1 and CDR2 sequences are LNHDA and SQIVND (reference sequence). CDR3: CASSPWDSQETQYF. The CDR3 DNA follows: TGTGCCAGTAGTCCCTGGGACAGCCAAGAGACCCAGTACTTC.

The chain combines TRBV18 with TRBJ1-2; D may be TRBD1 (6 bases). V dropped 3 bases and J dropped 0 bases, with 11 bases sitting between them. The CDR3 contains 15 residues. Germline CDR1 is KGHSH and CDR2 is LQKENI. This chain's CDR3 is CASSPNGQPNYGYTF. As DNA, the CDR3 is TGTGCCAGCTCACCGAATGGACAGCCTAACTATGGCTACACCTTC.

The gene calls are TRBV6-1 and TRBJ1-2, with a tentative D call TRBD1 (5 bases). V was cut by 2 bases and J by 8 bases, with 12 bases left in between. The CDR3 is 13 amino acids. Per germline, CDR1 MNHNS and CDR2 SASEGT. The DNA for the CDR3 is TGTGCCAGCAGTGAAAATGGAGGGGACGGCTACACCTTC. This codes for CASSENGGDGYTF.

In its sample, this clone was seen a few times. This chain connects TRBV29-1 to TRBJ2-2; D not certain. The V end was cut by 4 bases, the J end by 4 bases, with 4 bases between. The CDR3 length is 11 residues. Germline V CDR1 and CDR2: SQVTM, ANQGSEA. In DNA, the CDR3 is TGCAGCGTTGGGGCCACCGGGGAGCTGTTTTTT. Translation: CSVGATGELFF.

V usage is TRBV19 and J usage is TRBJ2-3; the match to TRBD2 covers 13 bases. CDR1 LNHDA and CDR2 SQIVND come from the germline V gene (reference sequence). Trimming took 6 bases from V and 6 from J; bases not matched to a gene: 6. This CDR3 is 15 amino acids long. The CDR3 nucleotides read TGTGCCAGTAGGCGACTAGCGGGAGGACCTGATACGCAGTATTTT. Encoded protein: CASRRLAGGPDTQYF.